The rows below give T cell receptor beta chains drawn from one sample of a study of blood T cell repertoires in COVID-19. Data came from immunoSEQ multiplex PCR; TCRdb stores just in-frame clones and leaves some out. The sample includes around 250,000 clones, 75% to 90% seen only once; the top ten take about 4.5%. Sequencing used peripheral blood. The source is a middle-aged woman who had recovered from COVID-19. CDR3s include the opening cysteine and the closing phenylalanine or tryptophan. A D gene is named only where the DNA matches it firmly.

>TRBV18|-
CASWSDSTNEKLFF
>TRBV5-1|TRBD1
CASSIRQGAAGNTIYF
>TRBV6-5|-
CASSTPLGSVQFF
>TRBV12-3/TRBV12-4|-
CASSFEETQYF
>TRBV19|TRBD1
CASSIGTGWMETQYF
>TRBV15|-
CATSRDQGSETQYF
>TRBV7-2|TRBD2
CASSLATGGEQYF
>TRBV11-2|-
CASSLGRVSNTGELFF
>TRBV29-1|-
CSVEGGSGQPQHF
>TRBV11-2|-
CASSSQASSHEQFF
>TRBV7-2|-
CASSFGTEDTQYF
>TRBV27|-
CASSLSPGGNTGELFF
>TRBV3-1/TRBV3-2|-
CASSQDPGARDTQYF
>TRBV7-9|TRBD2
CASSPISTSEETQYF
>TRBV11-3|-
CASSPTQDWKGYGYTF
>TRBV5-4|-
CASSLSAGNGYTF
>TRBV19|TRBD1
CASSQRTGTGELFF
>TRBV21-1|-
CASSKAKTTHQETQYF
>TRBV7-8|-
CASSSPPSTGHSNYGYTF
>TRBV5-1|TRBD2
CASSLGGGADHTGELFF
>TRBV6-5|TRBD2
CASRGTSGMVVQFF
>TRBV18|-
CASSLRTSDHSGELFF